The rows below give T cell receptor beta chains drawn from one sample of a study of cytomegalovirus exposure and HLA in healthy donors. Generated by immunoSEQ multiplex PCR, the TCRdb table keeps only in-frame clones and is missing some. The data hold approximately 97,000 clones, with 81% observed a single time. The specimen was PBMCs. The receptors derive from a woman aged 70-85 years in good health and CMV-seropositive. CDR3s include the opening cysteine and the closing phenylalanine or tryptophan. Fields, in order: clone size, V gene, D gene, J gene, CDR3 protein, CDR3 DNA. A D gene is named only where the DNA matches it firmly. The size of a clone is reported for some rows only, either as once, few or many, or as a class for expanded clones.

-	TRBV19	TRBD2	TRBJ2-7	CASSRTGTSGRADYEQYF	TGTGCCAGTAGTAGAACCGGGACTAGCGGGAGGGCCGATTACGAGCAGTACTTC
-	TRBV7-9	TRBD1	TRBJ2-7	CASSRDRPTYEQYF	TGTGCCAGCAGTCGGGACAGGCCGACCTACGAGCAGTACTTC
-	TRBV10-3	TRBD2	TRBJ2-1	CAISELAASSYNEQFF	TGTGCCATCAGTGAACTAGCGGCTAGCTCCTACAATGAGCAGTTCTTC
-	TRBV7-2	-	TRBJ2-7	CASSLDRGYGYEQYF	TGTGCCAGCAGCTTAGACCGGGGGTACGGCTACGAGCAGTACTTC
-	TRBV14	-	TRBJ2-7	CASSLYSEQYF	TGTGCCAGCAGCCTATATTCGGAGCAGTACTTC
-	TRBV14	-	TRBJ1-6	CASSRSRGGSYNSPLHF	TGTGCCAGCAGCCGATCGAGGGGGGGCTCCTATAATTCACCCCTCCACTTT
-	TRBV25-1	-	TRBJ2-1	CASSDAGLGEQFF	TGTGCCAGCAGTGACGCGGGGCTCGGAGAGCAGTTCTTC
-	TRBV6-1	-	TRBJ2-7	CASSERWQGGEQYF	TGTGCCAGCAGTGAAAGGTGGCAGGGGGGCGAGCAGTACTTC
-	TRBV9	-	TRBJ2-2	CASSPITGELFF	TGTGCCAGCAGCCCCATCACCGGGGAGCTGTTTTTT
-	TRBV28	TRBD1	TRBJ1-2	CASSSGTGTSNYGYTF	TGTGCCAGCAGTTCGGGGACAGGGACTAGTAACTATGGCTACACCTTC
-	TRBV11-2	-	TRBJ2-7	CASSSTLEGLSYEQYF	TGTGCCAGCAGCTCAACTCTGGAGGGGCTTTCCTACGAGCAGTACTTC
-	TRBV19	TRBD2	TRBJ2-3	CASSIDRRTSGSTDTQYF	TGTGCCAGTAGTATAGATCGCCGGACTAGCGGGAGCACAGATACGCAGTATTTT
-	TRBV28	-	TRBJ2-3	CASSPGGTGAYAQYF	TGTGCCAGCAGTCCCGGGGGGACGGGGGCTTATGCGCAGTATTTT
few	TRBV28	-	TRBJ2-1	CASSPRLVYYNEQFF	TGTGCCAGCAGTCCAAGACTAGTATACTACAATGAGCAGTTCTTC
few	TRBV6-5	-	TRBJ1-1	CASLSTEAFF	TGTGCCAGCTTGAGCACTGAAGCTTTCTTT
-	TRBV7-2	-	TRBJ2-1	CASSLEVAGSGRLF	TGTGCCAGCAGCTTAGAGGTTGCGGGGTCAGGGCGCCTCTTC
-	TRBV19	-	TRBJ1-2	CASSIGGTNYGYTF	TGTGCCAGTAGTATTGGGGGGACTAACTATGGCTACACCTTC
-	TRBV19	-	TRBJ2-7	CASSIARGYEQYF	TGTGCCAGTAGTATTGCCAGGGGTTACGAGCAGTACTTC
-	TRBV6-5	TRBD1	TRBJ1-5	CASSSTTGGSQPQHF	TGTGCCAGCAGTAGCACTACAGGGGGCTCTCAGCCCCAGCATTTT
-	TRBV6-5	TRBD1	TRBJ2-7	CASAGTGGYEQYF	TGTGCCAGCGCCGGGACAGGAGGCTACGAGCAGTACTTC
-	TRBV5-1	TRBD1	TRBJ2-5	CASSGGTGGQETQYF	TGCGCCAGCAGCGGCGGGACAGGGGGCCAAGAGACCCAGTACTTC
-	TRBV5-4	-	TRBJ2-7	CASSSYRAPYEQYF	TGTGCCAGCAGCTCCTACAGGGCACCGTACGAGCAGTACTTC
-	TRBV6-5	TRBD1	TRBJ1-2	CASTADRANYGYTF	TGTGCCAGCACCGCGGACAGGGCTAACTATGGCTACACCTTC
-	TRBV4-1	-	TRBJ1-5	CASSQGSQYSNQPQHF	TGCGCCAGCAGCCAAGGATCGCAGTATAGCAATCAGCCCCAGCATTTT
-	TRBV4-1	-	TRBJ1-5	CASSQLMGAGQPQHF	TGCGCCAGCAGCCAACTTATGGGGGCCGGACAGCCCCAGCATTTT
-	TRBV10-3	-	TRBJ2-7	CAISEVEGPYEQYF	TGTGCCATCAGTGAGGTCGAGGGTCCCTACGAGCAGTACTTC
-	TRBV18	TRBD2	TRBJ2-2	CASSSGLAVNTGELFF	TGTGCCAGCTCATCGGGACTAGCGGTGAACACCGGGGAGCTGTTTTTT
once	TRBV19	TRBD1	TRBJ2-1	CASRDRDPLGNEQFF	TGTGCCAGTAGAGACAGGGACCCTTTGGGGAATGAGCAGTTCTTC